These T cell receptor beta chains were read from a single sample in a study of Graves' ophthalmopathy and Graves' hyperthyroidism. TCRdb passed the multiplex PCR reads through MiXCR, listing each CDR3 protein once. This sample carries some 380,000 distinct CDR3 sequences, approximately 15% of them seen once, and the ten largest clones take roughly 7%. The specimen sequenced was peripheral blood. The receptors here all came from a young woman with stable Graves' hyperthyroidism. Both conserved end residues are part of each CDR3. Clone size is not always given. Where it is, it says once, few, many or a class for expanded clones.

CDR3 protein: CASSLGMGRQGPPDTEAFF
clone size: few
J gene: TRBJ1-1
CDR3 length: 19
V gene: TRBV11-2

CDR3 protein: CASSRGGAGELFF
clone size: many
J gene: TRBJ2-2
CDR3 length: 13
V gene: TRBV3-1

CDR3 protein: CSAEASPEAFF
clone size: many
J gene: TRBJ1-1
CDR3 length: 11
V gene: TRBV20-1

CDR3 protein: CSALGDYQETQYF
clone size: many
J gene: TRBJ2-5
CDR3 length: 13
V gene: TRBV29-1

CDR3 protein: CASRDRGPPYGYTF
clone size: many
J gene: TRBJ1-2
CDR3 length: 14
V gene: TRBV6-1

CDR3 protein: CASSFSTVYGYTF
clone size: once
J gene: TRBJ1-2
CDR3 length: 13
V gene: TRBV12-3/TRBV12-4

CDR3 protein: CASRPPGVNTEAFF
clone size: many
J gene: TRBJ1-1
CDR3 length: 14
V gene: TRBV19

CDR3 protein: CASRETGAYGYTF
clone size: many
J gene: TRBJ1-2
CDR3 length: 13
V gene: TRBV28

CDR3 protein: CASSLMGTGGTYEQYF
clone size: few
J gene: TRBJ2-7
CDR3 length: 16
V gene: TRBV28

CDR3 protein: CASSSPSGQGASGANVLTF
clone size: few
J gene: TRBJ2-6
CDR3 length: 19
V gene: TRBV27

CDR3 protein: CASSQGMSNQPQHF
clone size: -
J gene: TRBJ1-5
CDR3 length: 14
V gene: TRBV19

CDR3 protein: CASSFGPSNYGYTF
clone size: many
J gene: TRBJ1-2
CDR3 length: 14
V gene: TRBV7-3

CDR3 protein: CAISPGRGETQYF
clone size: -
J gene: TRBJ2-5
CDR3 length: 13
V gene: TRBV10-3

CDR3 protein: CASSPDRGGSQYF
clone size: -
J gene: TRBJ2-3
CDR3 length: 13
V gene: TRBV18

CDR3 protein: CASSTGGGRTEAFF
clone size: many
J gene: TRBJ1-1
CDR3 length: 14
V gene: TRBV5-1

CDR3 protein: CSAKSYSLQGANTGELFF
clone size: many
J gene: TRBJ2-2
CDR3 length: 18
V gene: TRBV20-1

CDR3 protein: CASSSGLPYGYTF
clone size: -
J gene: TRBJ1-2
CDR3 length: 13
V gene: TRBV12-3/TRBV12-4

CDR3 protein: CASSYPGVGSNQPQHF
clone size: many
J gene: TRBJ1-5
CDR3 length: 16
V gene: TRBV6-2/TRBV6-3

CDR3 protein: CASSLLLAGAGGTQYF
clone size: many
J gene: TRBJ2-5
CDR3 length: 16
V gene: TRBV7-2

CDR3 protein: CASRQDSLLSPLHF
clone size: many
J gene: TRBJ1-6
CDR3 length: 14
V gene: TRBV27

CDR3 protein: CASSGRAGRRAFF
clone size: -
J gene: TRBJ1-1
CDR3 length: 13
V gene: TRBV5-6

CDR3 protein: CASSYTRTAYQPQHF
clone size: many
J gene: TRBJ1-5
CDR3 length: 15
V gene: TRBV6-2/TRBV6-3

CDR3 protein: CASSYSMVESEETQYF
clone size: many
J gene: TRBJ2-5
CDR3 length: 16
V gene: TRBV6-5

CDR3 protein: CASSTDVASPLHF
clone size: many
J gene: TRBJ1-6
CDR3 length: 13
V gene: TRBV13

CDR3 protein: CSASDLGYTF
clone size: many
J gene: TRBJ1-2
CDR3 length: 10
V gene: TRBV20-1

CDR3 protein: CASRSTGGNGYRF
clone size: -
J gene: TRBJ1-2
CDR3 length: 13
V gene: TRBV12-3/TRBV12-4

CDR3 protein: CSARGGRITYEQYF
clone size: few
J gene: TRBJ2-7
CDR3 length: 14
V gene: TRBV20-1

CDR3 protein: CASSLKPSSTDTQYF
clone size: few
J gene: TRBJ2-3
CDR3 length: 15
V gene: TRBV5-5

CDR3 protein: CATSRVEPSYGYTF
clone size: few
J gene: TRBJ1-2
CDR3 length: 14
V gene: TRBV15

CDR3 protein: CSVTGTVAVRVEQYF
clone size: -
J gene: TRBJ2-7
CDR3 length: 15
V gene: TRBV20-1

CDR3 protein: CASKGRGDGNTIYF
clone size: many
J gene: TRBJ1-3
CDR3 length: 14
V gene: TRBV19

CDR3 protein: CASSSRILNTEAFF
clone size: few
J gene: TRBJ1-1
CDR3 length: 14
V gene: TRBV7-9

CDR3 protein: CASIPDRGGQETQYF
clone size: many
J gene: TRBJ2-5
CDR3 length: 15
V gene: TRBV6-5

CDR3 protein: CASSSLYWGRGLANYGYTF
clone size: -
J gene: TRBJ1-2
CDR3 length: 19
V gene: TRBV6-2/TRBV6-3

CDR3 protein: CASMQSYEQYF
clone size: many
J gene: TRBJ2-7
CDR3 length: 11
V gene: TRBV2

CDR3 protein: CASSFLGNNQPQHF
clone size: many
J gene: TRBJ1-5
CDR3 length: 14
V gene: TRBV6-5

CDR3 protein: CASSIGETGGTGEQYF
clone size: -
J gene: TRBJ2-7
CDR3 length: 16
V gene: TRBV19

CDR3 protein: CASSRRGGAGERSGANVLTF
clone size: -
J gene: TRBJ2-6
CDR3 length: 20
V gene: TRBV4-2

CDR3 protein: CSARDGGHEQYF
clone size: many
J gene: TRBJ2-7
CDR3 length: 12
V gene: TRBV20-1

CDR3 protein: CASTALNTGELFF
clone size: -
J gene: TRBJ2-2
CDR3 length: 13
V gene: TRBV6-2/TRBV6-3

CDR3 protein: CASSFRTGGGYEQYF
clone size: -
J gene: TRBJ2-7
CDR3 length: 15
V gene: TRBV28

CDR3 protein: CSARQTSETQYF
clone size: -
J gene: TRBJ2-5
CDR3 length: 12
V gene: TRBV20-1

CDR3 protein: CSVGGDRDSEQYF
clone size: many
J gene: TRBJ2-7
CDR3 length: 13
V gene: TRBV29-1

CDR3 protein: CASRGQGWKNEQYF
clone size: many
J gene: TRBJ2-7
CDR3 length: 14
V gene: TRBV5-1

CDR3 protein: CASSLSHRFAYNEQFF
clone size: many
J gene: TRBJ2-1
CDR3 length: 16
V gene: TRBV7-8

CDR3 protein: CASSLLSLNTEAFF
clone size: many
J gene: TRBJ1-1
CDR3 length: 14
V gene: TRBV12-3/TRBV12-4

CDR3 protein: CASSKEGYYTEAFF
clone size: -
J gene: TRBJ1-1
CDR3 length: 14
V gene: TRBV27

CDR3 protein: CASSVGQGGNYGYTF
clone size: many
J gene: TRBJ1-2
CDR3 length: 15
V gene: TRBV9

CDR3 protein: CASSLDPAAGTGELFF
clone size: -
J gene: TRBJ2-2
CDR3 length: 16
V gene: TRBV11-2

CDR3 protein: CASSSRAKKQYF
clone size: -
J gene: TRBJ2-7
CDR3 length: 12
V gene: TRBV3-1

CDR3 protein: CASSQVAGAGANVLTF
clone size: few
J gene: TRBJ2-6
CDR3 length: 16
V gene: TRBV3-1

CDR3 protein: CASSQTGGGGSPLHF
clone size: many
J gene: TRBJ1-6
CDR3 length: 15
V gene: TRBV18

CDR3 protein: CASSELSIPSSYEQYF
clone size: many
J gene: TRBJ2-7
CDR3 length: 16
V gene: TRBV6-1

CDR3 protein: CASRHRGTIYEQYF
clone size: many
J gene: TRBJ2-7
CDR3 length: 14
V gene: TRBV2

CDR3 protein: CASRRVYSNQPQHF
clone size: many
J gene: TRBJ1-5
CDR3 length: 14
V gene: TRBV28

CDR3 protein: CASSQALTWLQETQYF
clone size: many
J gene: TRBJ2-5
CDR3 length: 16
V gene: TRBV3-1

CDR3 protein: CATSRDWGGNQPQHF
clone size: many
J gene: TRBJ1-5
CDR3 length: 15
V gene: TRBV15

CDR3 protein: CATLRGNTIYF
clone size: few
J gene: TRBJ1-3
CDR3 length: 11
V gene: TRBV7-9